This record covers a single TCR beta chain. This clone was detected only a few times. What antigen it recognizes has not been identified. No clone much larger than this one lies a single base away; base qualities are absent. The immunoSEQ Assay, a bias-controlled multiplex PCR, was used to amplify TCRbeta CDR3 regions from genomic DNA. Under the source paper's analysis protocol: The number of nucleated cells in each sample was estimated by amplification of reference gene primers within the assay. To quantify the absolute abundance of each unique TCRbeta CDR3 rearrangement, sequence reads were collapsed and filtered. For each sample, productive Simpson clonality was calculated as the square root of Simpson's diversity index over productive rearrangements. TCRdb holds this immuneACCESS table with in-frame rearrangements only. Some clones are missing; in checked studies, unresolved V genes explain under half, and the rest has no known cause. V, J and clone size reflect that table, while D and trimming were determined from the DNA. The table for this sample lists about 35,000 clones; about 91% of them were counted only once. The ten largest clones add up to 6.3% of the sample.

The data belong to a study of blood T cell repertoires in COVID-19 (dated by TCRdb to about 2020). Concerning the study at large: Samples from collaborators originated in the United States, Italy and Spain and spanned both the acute and convalescent phases of COVID-19. The prospective study material was composed of cDNA or gDNA derived from T cells, B-cell-depleted T cells, or PBMCs. Deeply sampled blood TCRbeta repertoires from subjects exposed to, actively infected with, or recovered from COVID-19 were included in the dataset. A freely available public database, intended as a resource for researchers studying the immune response to SARS-CoV-2, is where the repertoires were released. Samples were obtained from the ongoing ImmuneRACE study (first 160 participants) and from about 1,300 subjects provided by 6 global collaborators. The sample metadata nearly always contained a de-identified subject ID, COVID-19 status, age in years and sex. Where available, HLA class I and class II types were obtained from metadata supplied by the sample provider rather than from assay-based typing. The investigation overall reported the following: How much clinical and demographic metadata was included differed by source and by participant, and the metadata was provided uncurated.

Taken from the germline V gene, the CDR1 and CDR2 loops are SNHLY and FYNNEI. Between the V and J ends, shortened by 4 bases and 4 bases respectively, the junction contains 17 bases. The CDR3 sequence holds 15 residues, the cysteine and phenylalanine included. Only CDR3 DNA is held: 45 bases, read in frame from base 1. Collaborating institutions collected whole blood in K2EDTA tubes following their own protocols. For TCRbeta analysis, collaborators shipped samples in one of three forms: frozen whole blood, isolated PBMCs, or DNA extracted from either of those sample types. The rearrangement joined TRBV2 to TRBJ2-7; a tentative D match to TRBD2 spans 6 bases. The TCR originated in a human donor in a cohort sampled during active COVID-19. The sequencing sample was made of peripheral blood. At the DNA level, the sequence is TGTGCCAGCAGTGGACTAGTCGGAGTTCGTTACGAGCAGTACTTC. This codes for CASSGLVGVRYEQYF. The CDR3 plus the reference TRBV2 and TRBJ2-7 genes for the other parts give the full variable domain: EPEVTQTPSHQVTQMGQEVILRCVPISNHLYFYWYRQILGQKVEFLVSFYNNEISEKSEIFDDQFSVERPDGSNFTLKIRSTKLEDSAMYFCASSGLVGVRYEQYFGPGTRLTVT.